These 9 T cell receptor beta chains came from one sample sequenced in a study of T cell responses to AZD1222 COVID-19 vaccine. Clones were sequenced by immunoSEQ multiplex PCR, and TCRdb holds only the in-frame ones, with some missing. The sample holds some 150,000 clones, around nine tenths seen once. The material was peripheral blood, obtained 28 days after the second AZD1222 dose. The origin of the receptors is an adult who received the AZD1222 COVID-19 vaccine.

The table lists this clone with a count of one. J is TRBJ2-2 and V is TRBV15, with TRBD1 as a possible D gene (5 bases). This CDR3 contains 13 residues. The ends were cut back, 5 bases at V and 6 bases at J, with 10 bases in the middle. Germline V gene lookup returns CDR1 LNHNV and CDR2 YYDKDF (reference sequence). The CDR3: CATSPLGPGELFF. CDR3 bases: TGTGCCACCAGCCCCCTGGGGCCCGGGGAGCTGTTTTTT.

This chain connects TRBV2 to TRBJ1-5, with a possible D match to TRBD1 (6 bases). Trimming took off 6 bases at V and 0 bases at J, with 15 bases between the two ends. The CDR3 covers 16 residues. The germline V gene has CDR1 SNHLY and CDR2 FYNNEI. The CDR3 nucleotides are TGTGCCAGCAGAACACAGGGTCCACTTAGCAATCAGCCCCAGCATTTT. It translates to CASRTQGPLSNQPQHF.

J is TRBJ2-3 and V is TRBV19, with 9 positions matching TRBD2. The ends lost 5 bases at V and 1 base at J; junction bases unmatched: 22. The V gene's germline CDR1 is LNHDA and CDR2 SQIVND (reference sequence). CDR3 size: 21 residues. The CDR3 coding sequence is TGTGCCAGTAGTCGCCACGGGGCTAGCGGGAATTCCAAGGGGGGCACAGATACGCAGTATTTT. Protein product: CASSRHGASGNSKGGTDTQYF.

This chain joins TRBV28 and TRBJ2-7; 8 nucleotides line up with TRBD1. Losses at the gene ends were 4 bases for V and 7 bases for J; bases not matched to a gene: 15. From germline, CDR1 is MDHEN and CDR2 SYDVKM. This CDR3 contains 16 residues. The CDR3 nucleotides read TGTGCCAGCAGTTCTCCGGGGAGGACAGGGTTTGAAGAGCAGTACTTC. This translates into CASSSPGRTGFEEQYF.

This clone appeared a few times. The sample holds other DNA sequences that translate to the same CDR3. The CDR3 DNA follows: TGTGCCAGTAGGGGGACAGGGAGTCACGAGCAGTACTTC. Its protein is CASRGTGSHEQYF. V usage is TRBV19 and J usage is TRBJ2-7, with TRBD1 matching over 9 bases. Germline V gene lookup returns CDR1 LNHDA and CDR2 SQIVND (reference sequence). The CDR3 is 13 amino acids. V dropped 6 bases and J dropped 5; count of bases not matched to a gene: 5.

The J gene is TRBJ2-1, the V gene TRBV28; 11 bases align to TRBD2. Germline assignment: CDR1 MDHEN and CDR2 SYDVKM. The CDR3 extends over 14 amino acids. J was trimmed by 4 bases and V by 7 bases; bases with no gene match: 3. CDR3 amino acids: CASTSGGPYNEQFF. CDR3 in DNA: TGTGCCAGCACTAGCGGGGGGCCTTACAATGAGCAGTTCTTC. Complete variable domain (other parts from reference TRBV28 and TRBJ2-1): DVKVTQSSRYLVKRTGEKVFLECVQDMDHENMFWYRQDPGLGLRLIYFSYDVKMKEKGDIPEGYSVSREKKERFSLILESASTNQTSMYLCASTSGGPYNEQFFGPGTRLTVL.

The rearrangement links TRBV27 to TRBJ2-7, with TRBD2 matching 8 bases. With V trimmed by 5 bases and J by 4 bases, 7 bases remained unmatched. This CDR3 contains 14 residues. From germline, CDR1 is MNHEY and CDR2 SMNVEV (reference sequence). This CDR3 reads CASSSSGTFYEQYF. The CDR3, as DNA: TGTGCCAGCAGTAGTAGCGGGACCTTTTACGAGCAGTACTTC.

This clone occurred once. J is TRBJ2-5 and V is TRBV19; 7 positions agree with TRBD1. The CDR3 covers 13 residues. V lost 6 bases, J lost 2 bases, and 3 bases stayed unmatched. Germline V gene sequence: CDR1 LNHDA, CDR2 SQIVND (reference sequence). Here the CDR3 reads CASSPGQQETQYF. CDR3 DNA sequence: TGTGCCAGTAGCCCGGGACAGCAAGAGACCCAGTACTTC.

The chain has TRBV11-2 and TRBJ2-2, with a possible D match to TRBD2 (6 bases). CDR1 SGHAT and CDR2 FQNNGV come from the germline V gene. The CDR3 sequence is 19 residues long. The V end lost 3 bases, the J end lost 0 bases, and 20 bases lay between the germline ends. The CDR3 sequence: CASSFRQRVGTPNTGELFF. CDR3 in DNA: TGTGCCAGCAGCTTTAGGCAACGGGTAGGGACTCCGAACACCGGGGAGCTGTTTTTT.